This T cell receptor (beta chain) stems from a study of response to subunit inactivated influenza vaccine. Only a few counts were recorded for this clonotype. One entry per CDR3 protein, called by TCRdb with MiXCR from the RT-PCR reads. The repertoire includes some 540,000 distinct CDR3 sequences, 20% to 25% of them detected once, and around 2.8% sits in the top ten. This sample also appeared in a second study, on T cells expressing NK-cell markers. Per that study: Template switching by 5'RACE with UMIs generated the TCR beta cDNA. In a group of 5 to 7 donors, dominant NKG2C+ clonotypes represented roughly 1.0-7.5% of CD8+ T cells.

The sequence was obtained from a man aged 45 to 65 who received an inactivated influenza vaccine. Sequencing used CD4+ T cells sorted from PBMCs, obtained roughly 12 days after vaccination.

The CDR3 coding sequence is TGTGCCAGCAGTTTTAGGGGTCAGCTTAGCAATCAGCCCCAGCATTTT. As protein: CASSFRGQLSNQPQHF. The chain joins TRBV12-3 or TRBV12-4 to TRBJ1-5; TRBD1 might be the D (5 bases). The CDR3 extends over 16 amino acids. V was pared by 3 bases and J by 0 bases, with 12 bases between.